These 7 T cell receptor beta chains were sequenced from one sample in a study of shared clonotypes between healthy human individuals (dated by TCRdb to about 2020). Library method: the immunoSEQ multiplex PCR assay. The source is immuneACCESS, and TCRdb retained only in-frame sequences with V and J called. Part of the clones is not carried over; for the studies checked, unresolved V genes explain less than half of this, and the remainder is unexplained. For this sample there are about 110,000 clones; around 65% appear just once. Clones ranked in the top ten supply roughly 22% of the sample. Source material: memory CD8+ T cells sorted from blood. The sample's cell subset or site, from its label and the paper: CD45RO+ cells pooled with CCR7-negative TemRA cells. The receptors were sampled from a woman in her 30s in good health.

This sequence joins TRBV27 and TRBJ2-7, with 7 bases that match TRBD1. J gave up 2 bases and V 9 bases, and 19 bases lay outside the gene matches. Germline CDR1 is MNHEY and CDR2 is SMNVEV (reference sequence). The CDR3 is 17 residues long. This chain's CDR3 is CARQRILTGLDPYEQYF. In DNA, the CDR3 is TGTGCCAGGCAGCGCATCCTGACAGGGCTGGACCCCTACGAGCAGTACTTC.

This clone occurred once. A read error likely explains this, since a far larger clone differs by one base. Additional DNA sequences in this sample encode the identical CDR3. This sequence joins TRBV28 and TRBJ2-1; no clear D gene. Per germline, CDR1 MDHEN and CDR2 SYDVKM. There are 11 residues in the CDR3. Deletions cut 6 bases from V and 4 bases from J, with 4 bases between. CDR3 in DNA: TGTGCCAGCAGCACATACAATGAGCAGTTCTTC. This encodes CASSTYNEQFF.

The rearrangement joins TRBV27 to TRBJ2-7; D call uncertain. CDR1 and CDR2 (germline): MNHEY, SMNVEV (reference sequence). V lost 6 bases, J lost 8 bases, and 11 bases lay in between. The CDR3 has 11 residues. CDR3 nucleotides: TGTGCCAGCAGCCACGGCTCTCAGCAGTACTTC. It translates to CASSHGSQQYF.

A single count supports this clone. CDR3 DNA sequence: TGCAGCGTGATCGGACTAGCGGGAGGGCCGGGGAATGAGCAGTTCTTC. The encoded protein is CSVIGLAGGPGNEQFF. This chain joins TRBV29-1 and TRBJ2-1; TRBD2 aligns across 15 bases. With 6 bases clipped from V and 7 bases from J, the junction kept 10 bases outside the gene matches. This CDR3 is built from 16 residues. Germline values: CDR1 SQVTM, CDR2 ANQGSEA.

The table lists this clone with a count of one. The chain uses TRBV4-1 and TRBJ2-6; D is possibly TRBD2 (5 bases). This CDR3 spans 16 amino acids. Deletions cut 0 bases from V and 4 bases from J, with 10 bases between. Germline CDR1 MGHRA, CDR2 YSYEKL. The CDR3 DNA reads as TGCGCCAGCAGCCAAGATCCGGGGAACGGGGCCAACGTCCTGACTTTC. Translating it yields CASSQDPGNGANVLTF.

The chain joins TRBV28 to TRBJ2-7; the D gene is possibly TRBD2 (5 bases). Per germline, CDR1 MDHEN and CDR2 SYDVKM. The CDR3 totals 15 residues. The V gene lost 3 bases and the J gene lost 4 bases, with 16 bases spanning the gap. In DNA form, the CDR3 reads TGTGCCAGCAGTTTGAGGGCAGCAACGTATTACGAGCAGTACTTC. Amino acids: CASSLRAATYYEQYF.

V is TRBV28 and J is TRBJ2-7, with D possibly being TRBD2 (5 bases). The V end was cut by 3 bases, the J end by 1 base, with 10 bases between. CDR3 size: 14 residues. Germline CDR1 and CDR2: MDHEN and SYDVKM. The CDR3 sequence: CASSFDSESYEQYF. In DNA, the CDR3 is TGTGCCAGCAGTTTTGATAGCGAGTCCTACGAGCAGTACTTC.